The 22 T cell receptor beta chains listed next were all sequenced from one sample in a study of T-cell reconstitution after alpha-beta-depleted transplantation in children. The TCRbeta library was prepared with unique molecular identifiers. TCRdb re-analysed the PCR reads in MiXCR, keeping a single row per CDR3 protein. Of 75,000 to 90,000 distinct CDR3 sequences in the sample, around an eighth were seen once. Sample: PBMCs, mostly from graft donor cells, taken 180 days after TCRalphabeta/CD19-depleted stem cell transplant. These receptors originate from a male patient between 2 and 10 years old who had a stem cell transplant for acute lymphoblastic leukemia, so the T cells may come from the graft donor.

Only a few counts were recorded for this clonotype. The chain combines TRBV11-2 with TRBJ1-2, with a possible D match to TRBD1 (6 bases). The germline gives CDR1 SGHAT, CDR2 FQNNGV. The CDR3 loop spans 18 amino acids. V shed 1 base and J shed 4 bases, with 22 bases lying between them. The CDR3 sequence: CASSLGPDREWGTYGYTF. The DNA for the CDR3 is TGTGCCAGCAGCTTAGGCCCGGACAGAGAATGGGGAACCTATGGCTACACCTTC.

This clonotype was detected a few times. The J gene is TRBJ2-7, the V gene TRBV7-9; D not certain. The CDR3 spans 13 residues. From germline, CDR1 is SEHNR and CDR2 FQNEAQ (reference sequence). Deletions cut 3 bases from V and 2 bases from J, with 8 bases between. CDR3 residues: CASSFASTYEQYF. The CDR3 DNA follows: TGTGCCAGCAGCTTTGCCAGCACCTACGAGCAGTACTTC.

This clonotype has just a few counts. CDR3 residues: CSVTGNTEAFF. CDR3 nucleotide sequence: TGCAGCGTTACAGGGAACACTGAAGCTTTCTTT. The chain employs TRBV29-1 and TRBJ1-1; D is perhaps TRBD1 (5 bases). The V gene lost 5 bases and the J gene lost 1 base, with 5 bases spanning the gap. CDR3 length: 11 residues. Germline loops: CDR1 SQVTM, CDR2 ANQGSEA.

This clonotype was counted many times. The chain recombines TRBV4-3 with TRBJ2-3; 10 positions match TRBD2. Germline CDR1 LGHNA, CDR2 YSLEER. V was clipped by 3 bases and J by 6 bases; unmatched bases: 9. CDR3 size: 16 residues. CDR3 DNA: TGCGCCAGCAGCCAGGGAAGCGGGGGGGCCCCCGATACGCAGTATTTT. It specifies CASSQGSGGAPDTQYF.

V is TRBV19 and J is TRBJ2-2, with D hard to call. V lost 7 bases and J 5 bases, leaving 17 bases between the germline ends. The CDR3 has 15 residues. Germline assignment: CDR1 LNHDA and CDR2 SQIVND (reference sequence). CDR3: CASTTTGPRTGELFF. The CDR3, as DNA: TGTGCCAGTACCACGACGGGCCCGAGAACCGGGGAGCTGTTTTTT.

This clonotype was counted between two and nine times. The rearrangement joins TRBV6-6 to TRBJ1-1, with D unresolved. The V gene lost 4 bases and the J gene lost 1 base, with 4 bases spanning the gap. Per germline, CDR1 MNHNY and CDR2 SVGAGI (reference sequence). CDR3 length: 12 residues. The DNA of the CDR3 is TGTGCCAGCAGTTTGTGGAACACTGAAGCTTTCTTT. Its protein product is CASSLWNTEAFF.

In its sample, this clonotype was seen a few times. The chain joins TRBV5-6 to TRBJ1-2; possible D gene TRBD1, 5 bases. The CDR3 spans 16 residues. V was trimmed by 0 bases and J by 8 bases, leaving 20 bases between them. Per germline, CDR1 SGHDT and CDR2 YYEEEE. CDR3 protein: CASSLVFRAGRGGYTF. The CDR3 nucleotides are TGTGCCAGCAGCTTGGTCTTTCGGGCAGGGAGAGGAGGCTACACCTTC. Full variable domain (outside the CDR3, taken from reference TRBV5-6 and TRBJ1-2): DAGVTQSPTHLIKTRGQQVTLRCSPKSGHDTVSWYQQALGQGPQFIFQYYEEEERQRGNFPDRFSGHQFPNYSSELNVNALLLGDSALYLCASSLVFRAGRGGYTFGSGTRLTVV.

In its sample, this clonotype was seen many times. V is TRBV29-1 and J is TRBJ1-2, with 9 bases matching TRBD1. V was clipped by 4 bases and J by 4 bases; unmatched bases: 4. This CDR3 has 13 residues. Germline lookup yields CDR1 SQVTM and CDR2 ANQGSEA. In nucleotides, the CDR3 is TGCAGCGTTGTTACAGGGGGCGGCTATGGCTACACCTTC. Translation gives CSVVTGGGYGYTF.

This clonotype has at least ten counts. This sequence joins TRBV7-7 and TRBJ2-5; a weak D match, TRBD2 (5 bases). The germline V gene has CDR1 SSHAT and CDR2 FNYEAQ (reference sequence). The CDR3 length is 13 residues. Trimming left V 3 bases short and J 5 bases short, with 10 bases between. The CDR3 DNA reads as TGTGCCAGCAGCTTGGGCGGACTGGAGACCCAGTACTTC. This gives the protein CASSLGGLETQYF.

The V and J genes are TRBV20-1 and TRBJ1-5, with 8 bases matching TRBD1. Looked up from germline, CDR1 is DFQATT and CDR2 is SNEGSKA (reference sequence). The CDR3 contains 18 residues. V dropped 2 bases and J dropped 0; count of bases not matched to a gene: 12. In DNA form, the CDR3 reads TGCAGTGCTAGAATCGGCGGGCAGGGGGCGATTAGCAATCAGCCCCAGCATTTT. Its translation is CSARIGGQGAISNQPQHF.

The chain couples TRBV7-2 to TRBJ1-2; 7 bases match TRBD1. CDR1 is SGHTA, CDR2 FQGNSA, per germline. V lost 5 bases to trimming and J lost 6 bases; unmatched junction nucleotides: 12. The CDR3 length is 15 residues. In DNA, the CDR3 is TGTGCCAGCAGCCCTTTGACAGGGTTTCGGGATGGCTACACCTTC. It is translated as CASSPLTGFRDGYTF.

The CDR3 here is CASSQGRYLGHEQYF. The DNA for the CDR3 is TGTGCCAGCAGCCAAGGAAGGTACTTAGGGCACGAGCAGTACTTC. The chain carries TRBV4-2 and TRBJ2-7, with D hard to call. There are 15 residues in the CDR3. Trimming shortened V by 1 base and J by 5 bases, and 15 bases separated the two germline ends. Germline V gives CDR1 LGHNA, CDR2 YNFKEQ.

The rearrangement uses TRBV20-1 and TRBJ2-4; perhaps TRBD1 as D (6 bases). The CDR3 has 15 residues. Trimming removed 3 bases at V and 2 bases at J, with 14 bases between. Germline V gene lookup returns CDR1 DFQATT and CDR2 SNEGSKA (reference sequence). The CDR3 loop is CSASPQGRPKNIQYF. The DNA for the CDR3 is TGCAGTGCTAGCCCCCAGGGGCGACCCAAAAACATTCAGTACTTC.

This clonotype has only a few counts. This chain uses TRBV5-6 with TRBJ1-1; D uncertain. The V gene's germline CDR1 is SGHDT and CDR2 YYEEEE. The CDR3 totals 13 residues. Trimming cost V 4 bases and J 0 bases, with 7 bases left between them. CDR3 nucleotides: TGTGCCAGCAGCGTCCGCATGAACACTGAAGCTTTCTTT. It codes for CASSVRMNTEAFF.

This clonotype was detected only a few times. V usage is TRBV9 and J usage is TRBJ2-7; TRBD2 matches at 8 bases. Germline V gene lookup returns CDR1 SGDLS and CDR2 YYNGEE. Unmatched junction bases numbered 6, after V lost 2 bases and J lost 2 bases. The CDR3 spans 15 residues. The CDR3 DNA is TGTGCCAGCAGCGTCAACAGCGGGGGTCCCTACGAGCAGTACTTC. Translated: CASSVNSGGPYEQYF.

This clonotype has more than one count but fewer than ten. The chain combines TRBV4-2 with TRBJ1-4, with TRBD1 matching over 7 bases. This CDR3 contains 16 residues. V trimming: 10 bases; J trimming: 5 bases; junction bases outside the gene matches: 16. In germline, CDR1 is LGHNA, CDR2 YNFKEQ. CDR3 DNA: TGTGCCATCCGGAAGGAACCCGGGACAGAAAATGAAAAACTGTTTTTT. It codes for CAIRKEPGTENEKLFF.

CDR3 sequence: CASSQEDRVNEQYF. In DNA, the CDR3 is TGTGCCAGCTCGCAAGAGGACAGGGTTAACGAGCAGTACTTC. V usage is TRBV12-3 or TRBV12-4 and J usage is TRBJ2-7; 8 bases match TRBD1. Trimming cost V 8 bases and J 5 bases; bases outside gene matches: 11. The CDR3 has 14 residues.

At least ten counts were recorded for this clonotype. The chain couples TRBV11-1 to TRBJ1-1; a weak D match, TRBD1 (5 bases). Germline V lookup: CDR1 SGHAT, CDR2 FQDESV (reference sequence). The CDR3 contains 13 residues. Trimming took off 4 bases at V and 2 bases at J, with 8 bases between the two ends. CDR3 nucleotides: TGTGCCAGCAGCTCACGGGGCAACACTGAAGCTTTCTTT. This translates into CASSSRGNTEAFF.

A few counts support this clonotype. The genes are TRBV18 and TRBJ2-5; D call uncertain. The V end lost 2 bases, the J end lost 5 bases, and 9 bases lay between the germline ends. Germline CDR1 and CDR2: KGHSH and LQKENI. This CDR3 has 13 amino acids. In DNA form, the CDR3 reads TGTGCCAGCTCACCAAGTCACTTTGAGACCCAGTACTTC. It specifies CASSPSHFETQYF.

This clonotype was detected a few times. J is TRBJ2-7 and V is TRBV24-1; D call uncertain. In germline, CDR1 is KGHDR, CDR2 SFDVKD. Trimming removed 0 bases from V and 4 bases from J, with 6 bases in between. The CDR3 loop spans 13 amino acids. CDR3 DNA: TGTGCCACCAGTGATTTGAATGGATACGAGCAGTACTTC. Its translation is CATSDLNGYEQYF.

The chain couples TRBV4-1 to TRBJ2-7; weak D call: TRBD1 (5 bases). Trimming removed 3 bases from V and 0 bases from J, with 6 bases in between. CDR1 is MGHRA and CDR2 is YSYEKL in the germline V gene. This CDR3 comprises 13 residues. The CDR3 protein is CASSQGPSYEQYF. Here the CDR3 DNA reads TGCGCCAGCAGCCAGGGGCCCTCCTACGAGCAGTACTTC.

By proportion, this clonotype is medium-sized (0.01 to 0.1%). The chain has TRBV20-1 and TRBJ2-6; D is possibly TRBD1 (6 bases). The CDR3 runs 18 residues. V lost 3 bases, J lost 4 bases, and 22 bases lay in between. Germline CDR1 reads DFQATT; CDR2 reads SNEGSKA (reference sequence). The CDR3 DNA reads TGCAGTGCTAGGGCATTTATGTCTCAGGGGACCGGGGCCAACGTCCTGACTTTC. Protein product: CSARAFMSQGTGANVLTF.